This T cell receptor beta chain was captured by sequencing in a study of T cells expressing NK-cell markers. General observations from the study: The study found these clonotypes also leading the CD3+CD56-NKG2C+ fraction in a handful of donors. Dominant NKG2C+ clonotypes accounted for roughly 1.0-7.0% of CD8+ T cells in over 5 donors.

TCRdb re-called the 5' RACE reads, yielding one record per CDR3 amino acid sequence without DNA. Across some 500,000 distinct CDR3 sequences, the top ten clones capture 1.4% of the sample. CDR3 length equals 18 residues. The germline gives CDR1 SGHRS, CDR2 YFSETQ. Concerning this clonotype itself: No antigen is known for it.

The rearrangement links TRBV5-1 to TRBJ2-2; the TRBD2 assignment by TCRdb is unverifiable without DNA. The source is a woman aged 50 to 60 in good health. Sequencing input: blood T cells: a sorted CD56 or NKG2C T cell subset, CD4+ or CD8+ T cells, or bulk PBMC T cells (not recorded which). The CDR3 loop reads CASSLWGTSGSNTGELFF.